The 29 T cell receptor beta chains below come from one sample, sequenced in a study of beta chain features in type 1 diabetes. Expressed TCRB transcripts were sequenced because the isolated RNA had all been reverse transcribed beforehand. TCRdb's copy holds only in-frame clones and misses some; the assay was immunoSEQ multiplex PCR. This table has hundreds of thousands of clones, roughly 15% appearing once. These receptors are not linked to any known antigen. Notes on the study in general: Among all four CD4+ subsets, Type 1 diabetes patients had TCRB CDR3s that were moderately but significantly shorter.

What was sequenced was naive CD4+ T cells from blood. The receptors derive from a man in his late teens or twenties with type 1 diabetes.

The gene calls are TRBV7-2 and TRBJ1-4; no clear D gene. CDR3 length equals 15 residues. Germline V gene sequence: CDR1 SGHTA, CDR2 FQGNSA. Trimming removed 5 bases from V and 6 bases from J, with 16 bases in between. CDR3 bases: TGTGCCAGCAGCCCGTGGGCCGTGGCCGATGAAAAACTGTTTTTT. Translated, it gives CASSPWAVADEKLFF.

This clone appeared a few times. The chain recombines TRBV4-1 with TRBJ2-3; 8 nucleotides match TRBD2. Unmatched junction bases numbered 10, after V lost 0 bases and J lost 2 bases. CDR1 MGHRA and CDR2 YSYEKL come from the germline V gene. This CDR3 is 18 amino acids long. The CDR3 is CASSQDSLGGRNTDTQYF. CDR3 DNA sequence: TGCGCCAGCAGCCAAGATAGTTTGGGCGGGAGGAACACAGATACGCAGTATTTT.

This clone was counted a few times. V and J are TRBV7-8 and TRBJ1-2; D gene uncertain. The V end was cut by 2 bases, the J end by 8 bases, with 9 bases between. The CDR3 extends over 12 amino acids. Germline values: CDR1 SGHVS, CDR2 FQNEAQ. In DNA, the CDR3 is TGTGCCAGCAGCTTATCCCTGGGCGGCTACACCTTC. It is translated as CASSLSLGGYTF.

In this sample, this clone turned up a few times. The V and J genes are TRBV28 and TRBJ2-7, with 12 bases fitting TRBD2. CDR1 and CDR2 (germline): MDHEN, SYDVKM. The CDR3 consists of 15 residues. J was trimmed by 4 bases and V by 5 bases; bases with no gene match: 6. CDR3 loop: CASSPGLAGTYEQYF. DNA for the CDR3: TGTGCCAGCAGTCCAGGACTAGCGGGGACGTACGAGCAGTACTTC.

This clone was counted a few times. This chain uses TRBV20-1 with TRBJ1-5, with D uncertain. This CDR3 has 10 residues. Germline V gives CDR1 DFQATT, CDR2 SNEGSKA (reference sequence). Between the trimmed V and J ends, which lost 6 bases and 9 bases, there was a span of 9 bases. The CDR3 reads CSAGERPQHF. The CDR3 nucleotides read TGCAGTGCCGGGGAACGGCCCCAGCATTTT.

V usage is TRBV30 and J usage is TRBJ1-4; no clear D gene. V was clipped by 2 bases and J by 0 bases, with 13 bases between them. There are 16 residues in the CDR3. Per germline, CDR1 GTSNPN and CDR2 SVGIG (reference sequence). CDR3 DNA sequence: TGTGCCTGGAGTCCTTTCGGGGTGACAACTAATGAAAAACTGTTTTTT. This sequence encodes CAWSPFGVTTNEKLFF. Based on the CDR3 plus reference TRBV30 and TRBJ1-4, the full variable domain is SQTIHQWPATLVQPVGSPLSLECTVEGTSNPNLYWYRQAAGRGLQLLFYSVGIGQISSEVPQNLSASRPQDRQFILSSKKLLLSDSGFYLCAWSPFGVTTNEKLFFGSGTQLSVL.

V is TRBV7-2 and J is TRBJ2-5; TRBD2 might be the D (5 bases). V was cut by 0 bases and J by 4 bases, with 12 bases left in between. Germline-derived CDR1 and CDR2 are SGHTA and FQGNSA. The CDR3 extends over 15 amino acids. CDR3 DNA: TGTGCCAGCAGCTTAGCTACCCTGAGCGGAGAGACCCAGTACTTC. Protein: CASSLATLSGETQYF.

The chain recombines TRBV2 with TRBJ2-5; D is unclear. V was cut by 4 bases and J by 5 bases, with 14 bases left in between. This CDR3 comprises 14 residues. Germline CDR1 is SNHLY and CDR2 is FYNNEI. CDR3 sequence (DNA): TGTGCCAGCAGTGTGATGGCTTCGTGGGAGACCCAGTACTTC. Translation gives CASSVMASWETQYF. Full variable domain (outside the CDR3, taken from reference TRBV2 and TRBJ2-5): EPEVTQTPSHQVTQMGQEVILRCVPISNHLYFYWYRQILGQKVEFLVSFYNNEISEKSEIFDDQFSVERPDGSNFTLKIRSTKLEDSAMYFCASSVMASWETQYFGPGTRLLVL.

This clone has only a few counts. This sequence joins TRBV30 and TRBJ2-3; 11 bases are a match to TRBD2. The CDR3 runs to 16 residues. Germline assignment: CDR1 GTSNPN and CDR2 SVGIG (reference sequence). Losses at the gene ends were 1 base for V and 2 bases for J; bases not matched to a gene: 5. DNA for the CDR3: TGTGCCTGGAGTGCGGGACTAGCGGAGTACACAGATACGCAGTATTTT. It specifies CAWSAGLAEYTDTQYF.

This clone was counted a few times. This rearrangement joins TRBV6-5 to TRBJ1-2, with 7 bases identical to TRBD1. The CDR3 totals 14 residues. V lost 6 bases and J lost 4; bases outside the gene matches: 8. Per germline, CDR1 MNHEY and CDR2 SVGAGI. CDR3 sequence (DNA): TGTGCCAGCAGGCGAGGGACAGTACCCTATGGCTACACCTTC. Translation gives CASRRGTVPYGYTF.

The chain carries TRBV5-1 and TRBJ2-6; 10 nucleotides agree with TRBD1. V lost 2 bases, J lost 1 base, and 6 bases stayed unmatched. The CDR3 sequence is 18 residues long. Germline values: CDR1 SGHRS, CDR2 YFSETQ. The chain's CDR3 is CASSLPGQGLSGANVLTF. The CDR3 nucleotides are TGCGCCAGCAGCTTACCGGGACAGGGGTTGTCTGGGGCCAACGTCCTGACTTTC. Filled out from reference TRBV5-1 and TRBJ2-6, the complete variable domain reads KAGVTQTPRYLIKTRGQQVTLSCSPISGHRSVSWYQQTPGQGLQFLFEYFSETQRNKGNFPGRFSGRQFSNSRSEMNVSTLELGDSALYLCASSLPGQGLSGANVLTFGAGSRLTVL.

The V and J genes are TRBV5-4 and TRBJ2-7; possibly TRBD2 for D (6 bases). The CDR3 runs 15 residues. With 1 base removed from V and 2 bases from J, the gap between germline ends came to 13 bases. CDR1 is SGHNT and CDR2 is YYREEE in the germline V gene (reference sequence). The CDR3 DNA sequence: TGTGCCAGCAGCTTGCCGGGAGCCGCCCCCTACGAGCAGTACTTC. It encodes CASSLPGAAPYEQYF.

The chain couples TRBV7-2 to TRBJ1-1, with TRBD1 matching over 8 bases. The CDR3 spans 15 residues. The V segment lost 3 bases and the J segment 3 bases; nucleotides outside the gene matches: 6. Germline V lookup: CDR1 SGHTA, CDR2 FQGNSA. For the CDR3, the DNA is TGTGCCAGCAGCTTGAGCCAGGGGGCGCACACTGAAGCTTTCTTT. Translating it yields CASSLSQGAHTEAFF.

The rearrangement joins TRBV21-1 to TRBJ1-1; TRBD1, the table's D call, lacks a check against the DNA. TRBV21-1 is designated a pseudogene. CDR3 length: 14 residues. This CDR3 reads CASSSTGSTPEAFF. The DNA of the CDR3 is TGTGCCAGCAGCAGCACAGGGAGTACGCCTGAAGCTTTCTTT.

The CDR3 reads CASSASSSGNTIYF. The CDR3 coding sequence is TGTGCCAGCAGCGCTTCTAGCTCTGGAAACACCATATATTTT. The V and J genes are TRBV13 and TRBJ1-3; D is ambiguous. The V end was cut by 5 bases, the J end by 0 bases, with 8 bases between. Germline loops: CDR1 PRHDT, CDR2 FYEKMQ (reference sequence). The CDR3 has 14 residues. Full variable domain (missing parts from reference TRBV13 and TRBJ1-3): AAGVIQSPRHLIKEKRETATLKCYPIPRHDTVYWYQQGPGQDPQFLISFYEKMQSDKGSIPDRFSAQQFSDYHSELNMSSLELGDSALYFCASSASSSGNTIYFGEGSWLTVV.

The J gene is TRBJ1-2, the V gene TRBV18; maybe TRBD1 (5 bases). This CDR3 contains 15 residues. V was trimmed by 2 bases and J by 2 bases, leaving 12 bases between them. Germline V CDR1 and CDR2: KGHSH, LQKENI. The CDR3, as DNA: TGTGCCAGCTCACCATTTGGGGCCCCCAACTATGGCTACACCTTC. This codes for CASSPFGAPNYGYTF.

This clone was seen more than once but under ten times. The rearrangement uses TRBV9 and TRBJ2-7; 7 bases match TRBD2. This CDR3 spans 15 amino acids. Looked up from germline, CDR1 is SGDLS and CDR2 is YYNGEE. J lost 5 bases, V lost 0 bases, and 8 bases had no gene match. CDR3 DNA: TGTGCCAGCAGCGTAGCTCCTTGGGAGGGTAACGAGCAGTACTTC. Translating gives CASSVAPWEGNEQYF.

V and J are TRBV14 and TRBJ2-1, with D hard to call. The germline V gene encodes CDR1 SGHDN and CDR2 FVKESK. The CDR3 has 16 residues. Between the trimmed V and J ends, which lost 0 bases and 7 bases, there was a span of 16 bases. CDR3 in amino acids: CASSQDGAPPRNEQFF. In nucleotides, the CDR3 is TGTGCCAGCAGCCAAGATGGAGCTCCTCCGCGGAATGAGCAGTTCTTC.

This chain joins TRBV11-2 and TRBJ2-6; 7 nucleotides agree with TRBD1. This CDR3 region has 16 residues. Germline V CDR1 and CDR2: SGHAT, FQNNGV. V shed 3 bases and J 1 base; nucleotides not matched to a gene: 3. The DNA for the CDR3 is TGTGCCAGCAGCTTGGACAGGTCGTCTGGGGCCAACGTCCTGACTTTC. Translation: CASSLDRSSGANVLTF.

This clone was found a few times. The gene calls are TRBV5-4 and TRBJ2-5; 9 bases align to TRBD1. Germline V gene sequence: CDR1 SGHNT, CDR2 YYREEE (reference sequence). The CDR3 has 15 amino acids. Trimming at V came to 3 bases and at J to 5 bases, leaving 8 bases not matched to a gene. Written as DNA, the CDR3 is TGTGCCAGCAGCTCGCCGGGACAGGGCCGGGAGACCCAGTACTTC. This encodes CASSSPGQGRETQYF.

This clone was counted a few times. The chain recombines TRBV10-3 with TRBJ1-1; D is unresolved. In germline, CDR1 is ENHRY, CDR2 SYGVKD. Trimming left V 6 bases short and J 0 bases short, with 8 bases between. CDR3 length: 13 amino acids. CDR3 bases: TGTGCCATCAGGGTTACAGTGAACACTGAAGCTTTCTTT. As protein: CAIRVTVNTEAFF.

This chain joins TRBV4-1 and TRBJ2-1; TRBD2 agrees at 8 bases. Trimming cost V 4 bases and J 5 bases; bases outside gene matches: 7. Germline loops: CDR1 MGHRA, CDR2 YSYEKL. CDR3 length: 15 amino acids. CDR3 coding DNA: TGCGCCAGCAGCCTCTTAGTAGCGGGGAACAATGAGCAGTTCTTC. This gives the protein CASSLLVAGNNEQFF.

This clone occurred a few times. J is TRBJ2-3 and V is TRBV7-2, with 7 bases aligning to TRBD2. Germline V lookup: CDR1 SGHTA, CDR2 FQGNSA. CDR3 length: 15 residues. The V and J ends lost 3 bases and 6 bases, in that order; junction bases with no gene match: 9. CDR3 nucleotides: TGTGCCAGCAGCTTCAGCGGGGCCCCCCGGGATACGCAGTATTTT. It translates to CASSFSGAPRDTQYF. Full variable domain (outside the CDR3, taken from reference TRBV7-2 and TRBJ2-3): GAGVSQSPSNKVTEKGKDVELRCDPISGHTALYWYRQSLGQGLEFLIYFQGNSAPDKSGLPSDRFSAERTGGSVSTLTIQRTQQEDSAVYLCASSFSGAPRDTQYFGPGTRLTVL.

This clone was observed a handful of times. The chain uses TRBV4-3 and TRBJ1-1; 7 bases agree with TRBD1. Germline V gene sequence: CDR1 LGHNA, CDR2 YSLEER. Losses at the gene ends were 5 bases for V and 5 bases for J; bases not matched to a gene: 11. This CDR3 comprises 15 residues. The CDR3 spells CASSAQQGRWTEAFF. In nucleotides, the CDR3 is TGCGCCAGCAGCGCTCAACAGGGGAGATGGACTGAAGCTTTCTTT.

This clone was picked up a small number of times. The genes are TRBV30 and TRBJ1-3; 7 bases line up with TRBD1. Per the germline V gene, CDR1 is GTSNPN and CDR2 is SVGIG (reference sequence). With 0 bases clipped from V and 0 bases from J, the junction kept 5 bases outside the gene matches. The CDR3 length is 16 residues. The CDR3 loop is CAWSVPGQFSGNTIYF. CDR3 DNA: TGTGCCTGGAGTGTACCGGGACAGTTCTCTGGAAACACCATATATTTT.

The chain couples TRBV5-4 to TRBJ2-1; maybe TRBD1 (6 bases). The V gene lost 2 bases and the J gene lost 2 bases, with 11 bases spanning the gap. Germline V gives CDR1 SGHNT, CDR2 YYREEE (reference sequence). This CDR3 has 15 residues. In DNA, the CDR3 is TGTGCCAGCAGCTTAGGACAGCAAACCTACAATGAGCAGTTCTTC. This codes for CASSLGQQTYNEQFF.

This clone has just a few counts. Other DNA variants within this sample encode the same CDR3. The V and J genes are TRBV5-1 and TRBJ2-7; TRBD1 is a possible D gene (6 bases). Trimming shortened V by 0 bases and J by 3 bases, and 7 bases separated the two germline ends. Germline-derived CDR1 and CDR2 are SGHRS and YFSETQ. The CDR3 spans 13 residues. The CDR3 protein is CASSLDRVYEQYF. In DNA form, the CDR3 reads TGCGCCAGCAGCTTGGACAGGGTCTACGAGCAGTACTTC.

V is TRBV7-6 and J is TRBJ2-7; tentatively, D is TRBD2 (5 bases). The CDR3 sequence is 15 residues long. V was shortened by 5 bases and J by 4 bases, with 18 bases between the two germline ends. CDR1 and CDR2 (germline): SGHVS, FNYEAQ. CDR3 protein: CASSLREGSAYEQYF. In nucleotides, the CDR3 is TGTGCCAGCAGCCTCCGCGAGGGCTCGGCTTACGAGCAGTACTTC.

This CDR3 is CASGHGQRINQPQHF. CDR3 coding DNA: TGCGCCAGCGGGCATGGACAGAGAATAAATCAGCCCCAGCATTTT. V and J are TRBV23-1 and TRBJ1-5; the D gene is possibly TRBD1 (6 bases). TRBV23-1 is labeled an ORF, and its function is uncertain. There are 15 residues in the CDR3. V was cut by 8 bases and J by 4 bases, with 18 bases left in between.